This TCR beta chain was obtained from a study of blood T cell repertoires in COVID-19. The germline V gene encodes CDR1 SGHTA and CDR2 FQGNSA. V shed 5 bases and J shed 3 bases, with 11 bases lying between them. The CDR3 length is 13 residues. Authors' methods: For nucleated cells, counts were estimated from reference gene primer amplification. Profiling relied on immunoSEQ multiplex PCR, and the TCRdb table lists in-frame clones only, not all of them. That table supplies the V and J calls and clone size; D and trimming were determined from the DNA. The table records 250,000 to 350,000 clones, 86% of them present only once.

Source material: peripheral blood. This chain connects TRBV7-2 to TRBJ2-7; maybe TRBD1 (5 bases). The source is a woman aged 25 to 39 with active or convalescent COVID-19. DNA of the CDR3: TGTGCCAGCAGCAGAGACAGTCACTACGAGCAGTACTTC. Translated: CASSRDSHYEQYF.